This TCR beta chain was obtained from a study of blood T cell repertoires in COVID-19 (dated by TCRdb to between 2020 and 2021). About the study as a whole: Samples covering the acute and convalescent phases of COVID-19 were provided by collaborators in the United States, Italy and Spain. The prospective study material was composed of cDNA or gDNA derived from T cells, B-cell-depleted T cells, or PBMCs. The dataset comprised deeply sampled blood TCRbeta repertoires from subjects exposed to, actively infected with, or recovered from COVID-19. The repertoires were made available in a free public database intended to serve as a resource for research on the immune response to SARS-CoV-2. Samples were obtained from the ongoing ImmuneRACE study (first 160 participants) and from over 1,000 subjects provided by 6 global collaborators. Nearly every sample came with metadata listing a de-identified subject ID, COVID-19 status, age in years and sex. Where HLA class I and class II types were available, the types were taken from metadata supplied by the sample provider, not from assay-based typing. The paper as a whole reports these results and caveats: Clinical and demographic metadata were provided uncurated, with the amount varying by source and participant.

The trim is 4 bases for V and 5 bases for J, with a gap of 11 bases between the germline ends. Including cysteine and phenylalanine, the CDR3 has 14 amino acids. This entry keeps only the CDR3 DNA: 42 bases, framed from base 1. The CDR1 and CDR2 encoded by the germline V gene (reference sequence) are LNHNV and YYDKDF. Participants in the prospective study were enrolled through a virtual design, were aged about 18 to 100 years, and lived in some 24 United States geographic areas. In the prospective study, participants were assigned to cohorts based on the clinical history participants reported in a screening survey and a study questionnaire. In the prospective study, mobile phlebotomists collected whole blood, serum and a nasopharyngeal or oropharyngeal swab from each participant. Over a roughly 2-month period, participants in the prospective study had the option of providing additional blood draws and questionnaires. Blood samples from the prospective study were shipped frozen or at room temperature prior to DNA extraction.

Concerning this clone itself: Its specific antigen is unknown. One base away there is no much larger clone; base qualities are not given.

TCRbeta CDR3 regions were amplified from genomic DNA by means of the immunoSEQ Assay, a bias-controlled multiplex PCR. The authors' analysis ran thus. Within the assay, amplification of reference gene primers was used to estimate how many nucleated cells each sample contained. Sequence reads were collapsed and filtered to measure the absolute abundance of every unique TCRbeta CDR3 rearrangement. For each sample, productive Simpson clonality was calculated by taking the square root of Simpson's diversity index across productive rearrangements. TCRdb carries this immuneACCESS record with in-frame sequences only. Its versions omit some clonotypes, under half of them owing to an unresolved V gene in the studies checked, with the rest unexplained. That table is the source of V, J and clone size, and D and trimming were worked out from the DNA. Present in this sample are around 450,000 clones, nearly 90% of which were seen just once. The leading ten clones occupy just under 2% of the sample.

Rearrangement joined TRBV15 to TRBJ1-4, and possibly TRBD1, on 5 matching bases. The source material was PBMCs or T cells enriched from blood (not recorded which). This TCR was recovered from a young woman with acute COVID-19. The CDR3 region: CATSKGRENEKLFF. Here is the DNA: TGTGCCACCAGCAAGGGGAGGGAAAATGAAAAACTGTTTTTT.